Listed below are T cell receptor beta chains from one sample, sequenced in a study of tumor T cells in aggressive B-cell lymphoma. Using immunoSEQ multiplex PCR, the repertoire was profiled, and TCRdb retains in-frame clones only, with some absent. The repertoire holds over a thousand clones, about nine tenths seen once, with approximately 12% in the top ten. Sequencing was done on a sample of tumor tissue. Source of these receptors: an adult with diffuse large B cell lymphoma. The CDR3 runs from the conserved cysteine through the conserved F or W. The D gene is left open where the match is weak. A row's size may be missing; if present it is once, few, many or a size class.

d_call: TRBD2; j_call: TRBJ2-7; clone_size: -; v_call: TRBV5-1; cdr3_aa: CASSPEGLANAYEQYF; cdr3_nt: TGCGCCAGCAGCCCCGAGGGACTAGCGAACGCCTACGAGCAGTACTTC
d_call: TRBD2; j_call: TRBJ2-1; clone_size: -; v_call: TRBV5-4; cdr3_aa: CASSREAGYNEQFF; cdr3_nt: TGTGCCAGCAGCCGGGAGGCCGGATACAATGAGCAGTTCTTC
d_call: -; j_call: TRBJ2-5; clone_size: -; v_call: TRBV27; cdr3_aa: CASSRGETQYF; cdr3_nt: TGTGCCAGCAGTCGAGGAGAGACCCAGTACTTC
d_call: TRBD1; j_call: TRBJ1-5; clone_size: -; v_call: TRBV19; cdr3_aa: CASSIGTGGHNQPQHF; cdr3_nt: TGTGCCAGTAGTATAGGAACAGGGGGTCACAATCAGCCCCAGCATTTT
d_call: -; j_call: TRBJ1-3; clone_size: -; v_call: TRBV19; cdr3_aa: CASSIRGANTIYF; cdr3_nt: TGTGCCAGTAGTATCAGGGGAGCAAACACCATATATTTT
d_call: TRBD2; j_call: TRBJ2-5; clone_size: -; v_call: TRBV18; cdr3_aa: CASSPSGSRETQYF; cdr3_nt: TGTGCCAGCTCGCCTAGCGGGAGTCGTGAGACCCAGTACTTC
d_call: -; j_call: TRBJ1-1; clone_size: once; v_call: TRBV9; cdr3_aa: CASSVDGGHTEAFF; cdr3_nt: TGTGCCAGCAGCGTAGACGGGGGGCACACTGAAGCTTTCTTT
d_call: -; j_call: TRBJ1-4; clone_size: -; v_call: TRBV27; cdr3_aa: CASSLSARVREKLFF; cdr3_nt: TGTGCCAGCAGTTTATCGGCGAGGGTACGTGAAAAACTGTTTTTT
d_call: -; j_call: TRBJ1-5; clone_size: -; v_call: TRBV12-5; cdr3_aa: CASAWTEGSNQPQHF; cdr3_nt: TGTGCTAGTGCCTGGACAGAGGGTAGCAATCAGCCCCAGCATTTT
d_call: TRBD1; j_call: TRBJ1-1; clone_size: -; v_call: TRBV5-1; cdr3_aa: CASSEGARTEAFF; cdr3_nt: TGCGCCAGCAGCGAGGGGGCGCGTACTGAAGCTTTCTTT
d_call: TRBD2; j_call: TRBJ2-3; clone_size: -; v_call: TRBV28; cdr3_aa: CASSLDVAGGRTNTQYF; cdr3_nt: TGTGCCAGCAGTTTAGACGTAGCGGGAGGCCGCACAAATACGCAGTATTTT
d_call: TRBD1; j_call: TRBJ1-4; clone_size: -; v_call: TRBV28; cdr3_aa: CASTSGAVTGAGGHNEKLFF; cdr3_nt: TGTGCCAGCACCTCCGGGGCCGTTACAGGGGCCGGAGGGCATAATGAAAAACTGTTTTTT